The 18 T cell receptor beta chains listed next were all sequenced from one sample in a study of cytomegalovirus exposure and HLA in healthy donors. Both 60 Vbeta primers and 13 Jbeta primers went into the PCR. TCRdb keeps only in-frame clones here, not all; method: immunoSEQ multiplex PCR. The sample comprises approximately 93,000 clones, less than 80% of which are singletons, and about 3.5% rests with the top ten. The specimen was PBMCs. These receptors all stem from a woman aged 40 to 50 in good health and CMV-seronegative.

The rearrangement links TRBV6-5 to TRBJ2-7, with D possibly being TRBD2 (6 bases). Germline values: CDR1 MNHEY, CDR2 SVGAGI. The CDR3 runs to 13 residues. The germline V and J ends were trimmed by 8 bases and 0 bases, with 11 bases remaining between them. CDR3 amino acids: CASAGTSSYEQYF. In DNA form, the CDR3 reads TGTGCCAGCGCCGGGACTTCCTCCTACGAGCAGTACTTC.

On this clone: The same CDR3 also results from other DNA sequences found in this sample. J is TRBJ2-7 and V is TRBV27, with 12 bases aligning to TRBD2. Trimming removed 3 bases from V and 1 base from J; junction bases left unmatched: 1. Germline values: CDR1 MNHEY, CDR2 SMNVEV (reference sequence). This CDR3 contains 15 residues. For the CDR3, the DNA is TGTGCCAGCAGTTTGGGGACTAGCGGGTCCTACGAGCAGTACTTC. Amino acids: CASSLGTSGSYEQYF.

This rearrangement joins TRBV7-9 to TRBJ2-1; the D is unclear. This CDR3 is 11 amino acids long. Deletions cut 1 base from V and 10 bases from J, with 5 bases between. Germline loops: CDR1 SEHNR, CDR2 FQNEAQ (reference sequence). The DNA of the CDR3 is TGTGCCAGCAGCTTAGGGAGCGAGCAGTTCTTC. It is translated as CASSLGSEQFF.

CDR3 region: CASSIYMNTEAFF. DNA of the CDR3: TGTGCCAGTAGTATTTACATGAACACTGAAGCTTTCTTT. The V and J genes are TRBV19 and TRBJ1-1; D is unresolved. Deletions cut 3 bases from V and 0 bases from J, with 5 bases between. The CDR3 length is 13 residues. CDR1 is LNHDA and CDR2 is SQIVND in the germline V gene (reference sequence).

V gene TRBV28 combines with J gene TRBJ2-1; 7 bases agree with TRBD1. J lost 4 bases, V lost 3 bases, and 0 bases had no gene match. CDR1 MDHEN and CDR2 SYDVKM come from the germline V gene. This CDR3 spans 13 amino acids. CDR3 coding DNA: TGTGCCAGCAGTTTGGGACAGTACAATGAGCAGTTCTTC. Its translation: CASSLGQYNEQFF.

This clone was recorded many times. CDR3 bases: TGTGCCAGCAGTTTCAGCGGGAGATCCGAGCAGTACTTC. Its protein product is CASSFSGRSEQYF. The V and J genes are TRBV6-5 and TRBJ2-7, with 8 bases matching TRBD2. This CDR3 spans 13 amino acids. With V trimmed by 4 bases and J by 6 bases, 5 bases remained unmatched. The germline gives CDR1 MNHEY, CDR2 SVGAGI.

Details on this clone: The same CDR3 can be traced to other DNA sequences in this sample. The chain has TRBV11-2 and TRBJ1-2, with 12 positions matching TRBD1. Germline CDR1 reads SGHAT; CDR2 reads FQNNGV. After removal of 5 bases from V and 8 bases from J, the junction contained 6 bases not matched to a gene. The CDR3 is made up of 14 amino acids. The CDR3: CASSAGQGARGYTF. Here the CDR3 DNA reads TGTGCCAGCAGCGCGGGACAGGGGGCGAGGGGCTACACCTTC.

This chain links TRBV27 with TRBJ1-5; D unresolved. Germline CDR1 reads MNHEY; CDR2 reads SMNVEV (reference sequence). This CDR3 comprises 13 residues. Trimming stripped 3 bases from V and 2 bases from J, with 5 bases between. The DNA for the CDR3 is TGTGCCAGCAGTTTCTCCGGCAATCAGCCCCAGCATTTT. Its protein is CASSFSGNQPQHF.

This clone was seen a few times. The V call is TRBV7-2, the J call TRBJ1-5; 9 bases fit TRBD1. Germline trimming cut 6 bases from V and 3 bases from J; bases unmatched to any gene: 12. Germline V gene data show CDR1 as SGHTA and CDR2 as FQGNSA. CDR3 length: 17 amino acids. The CDR3 sequence: CASSRADRGFVNQPQHF. CDR3 bases: TGTGCCAGCAGTCGGGCCGACAGGGGGTTTGTCAATCAGCCCCAGCATTTT.

V is TRBV2 and J is TRBJ2-1, with 9 bases identical to TRBD2. CDR1 and CDR2 (germline): SNHLY, FYNNEI. With V trimmed by 5 bases and J by 4 bases, 3 bases remained unmatched. The CDR3 sequence is 14 residues long. CDR3 in amino acids: CASSSSGTYNEQFF. For the CDR3, the DNA is TGTGCCAGCAGTTCTAGCGGGACTTACAATGAGCAGTTCTTC.

CDR3: CASSLHSSSYEQYF. The CDR3 DNA reads as TGTGCCAGCAGTTTACACTCTTCCTCCTACGAGCAGTACTTC. The chain combines TRBV28 with TRBJ2-7; the D is unclear. CDR3 size: 14 residues. Trimming shortened V by 2 bases and J by 0 bases, and 8 bases separated the two germline ends. From germline, CDR1 is MDHEN and CDR2 SYDVKM. The full variable domain, rest sourced from reference TRBV28 and TRBJ2-7, is DVKVTQSSRYLVKRTGEKVFLECVQDMDHENMFWYRQDPGLGLRLIYFSYDVKMKEKGDIPEGYSVSREKKERFSLILESASTNQTSMYLCASSLHSSSYEQYFGPGTRLTVT.

The V and J genes are TRBV6-5 and TRBJ2-3; perhaps TRBD1 as D (6 bases). The V gene's germline CDR1 is MNHEY and CDR2 SVGAGI. The CDR3 contains 15 residues. V was pared by 5 bases and J by 2 bases, with 14 bases between. As DNA, the CDR3 is TGTGCCAGCAGTCGCGGACAGTCTCACACAGATACGCAGTATTTT. It yields the protein CASSRGQSHTDTQYF.

This clone was observed a handful of times. The chain joins TRBV5-1 to TRBJ1-1, with D possibly matching TRBD1 (5 bases). V dropped 3 bases and J dropped 2 bases, with 14 bases sitting between them. Germline lookup yields CDR1 SGHRS and CDR2 YFSETQ. The length of the CDR3 is 15 residues. This CDR3 reads CASSYGGTGNTEAFF. The CDR3 DNA reads TGCGCCAGCAGCTACGGGGGGACGGGCAACACTGAAGCTTTCTTT. The whole variable domain, remainder taken from reference TRBV5-1 and TRBJ1-1, is KAGVTQTPRYLIKTRGQQVTLSCSPISGHRSVSWYQQTPGQGLQFLFEYFSETQRNKGNFPGRFSGRQFSNSRSEMNVSTLELGDSALYLCASSYGGTGNTEAFFGQGTRLTVV.

The rearrangement joins TRBV5-1 to TRBJ2-3; D gene uncertain. This CDR3 spans 11 amino acids. Germline CDR1 SGHRS, CDR2 YFSETQ. The V end lost 5 bases, the J end lost 3 bases, and 4 bases lay between the germline ends. CDR3 sequence reads: CASRSTDTQYF. CDR3 nucleotide sequence: TGCGCCAGCAGGAGTACAGATACGCAGTATTTT.

The chain recombines TRBV20-1 with TRBJ2-1; the D gene is possibly TRBD1 (6 bases). This CDR3 is 11 amino acids long. The germline V and J ends were trimmed by 1 base and 11 bases, with 9 bases remaining between them. CDR1 and CDR2 (germline): DFQATT, SNEGSKA (reference sequence). CDR3 sequence reads: CSARGTDKQFF. CDR3 bases: TGCAGTGCTAGAGGGACAGATAAGCAGTTCTTC.

J is TRBJ2-5 and V is TRBV28; possible D gene TRBD1, 5 bases. V was pared by 5 bases and J by 5 bases, with 18 bases between. The CDR3 extends over 15 amino acids. Germline CDR1 reads MDHEN; CDR2 reads SYDVKM. This chain's CDR3 is CASSPPGIGEETQYF. CDR3 nucleotides: TGTGCCAGCAGTCCTCCAGGGATCGGTGAGGAGACCCAGTACTTC.

The gene calls are TRBV28 and TRBJ2-7, with a possible D match to TRBD1 (5 bases). CDR3 size: 14 residues. V dropped 4 bases and J dropped 2 bases, with 12 bases sitting between them. Germline CDR1 MDHEN, CDR2 SYDVKM. CDR3 nucleotides: TGTGCCAGCAGTTCCCATGGGGCCCCCTACGAGCAGTACTTC. Amino acids: CASSSHGAPYEQYF.

Concerning this clone itself: A read error may produce the germline difference seen at one junction end. The chain couples TRBV28 to TRBJ1-1; 7 nucleotides match TRBD1. The CDR3 contains 14 residues. CDR1 MDHEN and CDR2 SYDVKM come from the germline V gene. The CDR3 loop is CASSLGQKNAEAFF. The DNA of the CDR3 is TGTGCCAGCAGTTTGGGACAGAAGAACGCTGAAGCTTTCTTT. The full variable domain, its missing parts supplied by reference TRBV28 and TRBJ1-1, is DVKVTQSSRYLVKRTGEKVFLECVQDMDHENMFWYRQDPGLGLRLIYFSYDVKMKEKGDIPEGYSVSREKKERFSLILESASTNQTSMYLCASSLGQKNAEAFFGQGTRLTVV.